This T cell receptor (beta chain) was identified in a study of cytotoxic CD8 clonotypes in ibrutinib-treated CLL. Measured with immunoSEQ multiplex PCR; TCRdb has only the in-frame clones, and not every one. The sample carries approximately 26,000 clones, 75% to 85% recorded once. The CDR3 spans 14 residues. Germline assignment: CDR1 SNHLY and CDR2 FYNNEI. V dropped 4 bases and J dropped 1 base, with 7 bases sitting between them. The chain recombines TRBV2 with TRBJ2-2; no definite D call. The input for sequencing was PBMCs, taken after 24 months of ibrutinib treatment. The TCR was taken from a human donor with chronic lymphocytic leukemia. CDR3 protein: CASSGRQNTGELFF. Written as DNA, the CDR3 is TGTGCCAGCAGTGGACGGCAGAACACCGGGGAGCTGTTTTTT.